The next 24 T cell receptor beta chains were all read from a single sample in a study of blood T cell repertoires in COVID-19. The assay was immunoSEQ multiplex PCR, and TCRdb's table has in-frame clones only and misses some. Among about 200,000 clones, 70% to 85% were seen once, and the ten largest hold 15%. Material: PBMCs or T cells enriched from blood (not recorded which). The source is a man aged 35-49 years who had recovered from COVID-19.

The count of this clone is one. This chain connects TRBV7-9 to TRBJ2-1, with 9 bases matching TRBD1. CDR1 is SEHNR and CDR2 is FQNEAQ in the germline V gene (reference sequence). This CDR3 is 16 amino acids long. Trimming cost V 4 bases and J 7 bases; bases outside gene matches: 11. Written as DNA, the CDR3 is TGTGCCAGCAGCTCCCCAAAGGACAGGGGATGGAATGAGCAGTTCTTC. It is translated as CASSSPKDRGWNEQFF.

The chain joins TRBV5-1 to TRBJ1-1; no definite D call. The CDR3 consists of 12 residues. V dropped 4 bases and J dropped 1 base, with 5 bases sitting between them. Per germline, CDR1 SGHRS and CDR2 YFSETQ. The CDR3 bases are TGCGCCAGCAGCGGGCAGAACACTGAAGCTTTCTTT. Its translation: CASSGQNTEAFF.

This clone was detected only once. The chain couples TRBV7-8 to TRBJ2-7; the D is unclear. The germline V gene encodes CDR1 SGHVS and CDR2 FQNEAQ. This CDR3 has 13 residues. V lost 1 base and J lost 4, with 8 bases in between. The CDR3: CASSLGGRYEQYF. The CDR3, as DNA: TGTGCCAGCAGCTTAGGTGGTAGATACGAGCAGTACTTC.

This chain joins TRBV6-2 or TRBV6-3 and TRBJ2-7; TRBD2 aligns across 7 bases. The CDR3 runs 16 residues. V shed 6 bases and J 0 bases; nucleotides not matched to a gene: 11. CDR1 MNHEY and CDR2 SVGEGT come from the germline V gene. The CDR3 sequence is CASSPKIASGSYEQYF. DNA for the CDR3: TGTGCCAGCAGCCCGAAAATTGCTAGCGGCTCCTACGAGCAGTACTTC.

The rearrangement joins TRBV27 to TRBJ2-3; D possibly corresponds to TRBD2 (6 bases). Between the trimmed V and J ends, which lost 2 bases and 2 bases, there was a span of 8 bases. Germline-derived CDR1 and CDR2 are MNHEY and SMNVEV (reference sequence). The CDR3 is made up of 14 amino acids. The CDR3: CASSLAGPTDTQYF. For the CDR3, the DNA is TGTGCCAGCAGTTTAGCGGGACCCACAGATACGCAGTATTTT.

The chain carries TRBV7-2 and TRBJ1-2, with 8 bases fitting TRBD1. The V and J ends lost 0 bases and 4 bases, in that order; junction bases with no gene match: 4. Looked up from germline, CDR1 is SGHTA and CDR2 is FQGNSA. The CDR3 is made up of 15 amino acids. Here the CDR3 DNA reads TGTGCCAGCAGCTTAGCGGGGACAGGTCCCTATGGCTACACCTTC. Its translation: CASSLAGTGPYGYTF.

This chain joins TRBV11-2 and TRBJ1-1, with a weak D call TRBD1 (5 bases). CDR3 length: 12 residues. Trimming left V 6 bases short and J 10 bases short, with 15 bases between. Germline values: CDR1 SGHAT, CDR2 FQNNGV. The CDR3 DNA reads TGTGCCAGCAGTCGTCTAGGGGATGGAGCTTTCTTT. Translation: CASSRLGDGAFF.

This clone was detected only once. V is TRBV29-1 and J is TRBJ1-3; D gene unclear. The germline V gene has CDR1 SQVTM and CDR2 ANQGSEA. The V gene lost 4 bases and the J gene lost 1 base, with 8 bases spanning the gap. The CDR3 spans 13 residues. CDR3 protein: CSVGTVSGNTIYF. CDR3 bases: TGCAGCGTTGGGACTGTATCTGGAAACACCATATATTTT.

The J gene is TRBJ1-6, the V gene TRBV4-1; TRBD1 aligns across 9 bases. From germline, CDR1 is MGHRA and CDR2 YSYEKL. This CDR3 region has 17 residues. V gave up 0 bases and J gave up 10 bases; unmatched junction bases: 10. The CDR3 sequence is CASSQEGTGSLWSPLHF. The CDR3 coding sequence is TGCGCCAGCAGCCAAGAAGGGACAGGGTCTCTTTGGTCACCCCTCCACTTT.

The chain carries TRBV19 and TRBJ2-3; TRBD2 is a possible D gene (7 bases). The CDR3 sequence is 14 residues long. Germline loops: CDR1 LNHDA, CDR2 SQIVND (reference sequence). The germline V and J ends were trimmed by 3 bases and 4 bases, with 11 bases remaining between them. DNA for the CDR3: TGTGCCAGTAGTATGGGCGGGGGCCCAGATACGCAGTATTTT. As protein: CASSMGGGPDTQYF.

This clone appeared a few times. CDR3 loop: CASRPLFPGDYGYTF. CDR3 DNA sequence: TGCGCCAGCAGGCCCCTTTTCCCGGGAGACTATGGCTACACCTTC. The chain uses TRBV5-1 and TRBJ1-2; D is unclear. Looked up from germline, CDR1 is SGHRS and CDR2 is YFSETQ. There are 15 residues in the CDR3. Between the trimmed V and J ends, which lost 5 bases and 3 bases, there was a span of 17 bases. Drawing the rest from reference TRBV5-1 and TRBJ1-2, the complete variable domain is KAGVTQTPRYLIKTRGQQVTLSCSPISGHRSVSWYQQTPGQGLQFLFEYFSETQRNKGNFPGRFSGRQFSNSRSEMNVSTLELGDSALYLCASRPLFPGDYGYTFGSGTRLTVV.

This clone was seen only a few times. The chain carries TRBV7-8 and TRBJ2-1; D gene unclear. Between the trimmed V and J ends, which lost 5 bases and 12 bases, there was a span of 11 bases. CDR3 length: 11 amino acids. CDR1 and CDR2 (germline): SGHVS, FQNEAQ. The CDR3 coding sequence is TGTGCCAGCAGCCCTGGGCAGAGGCAGTTCTTC. This encodes CASSPGQRQFF. Combining the CDR3 with reference TRBV7-8 and TRBJ2-1 gives the whole variable domain GAGVSQSPRYKVAKRGQDVALRCDPISGHVSLFWYQQALGQGPEFLTYFQNEAQLDKSGLPSDRFFAERPEGSVSTLKIQRTQQEDSAVYLCASSPGQRQFFGPGTRLTVL.

This sequence joins TRBV5-1 and TRBJ2-3, with D hard to call. Per germline, CDR1 SGHRS and CDR2 YFSETQ. Trimming shortened V by 4 bases and J by 0 bases, and 9 bases separated the two germline ends. The CDR3 length is 14 residues. This CDR3 is CASSPAVSTDTQYF. The CDR3 DNA follows: TGCGCCAGCAGCCCGGCGGTCAGCACAGATACGCAGTATTTT.

This chain connects TRBV28 to TRBJ1-3; 8 positions agree with TRBD1. Germline CDR1 MDHEN, CDR2 SYDVKM. The CDR3 is made up of 17 amino acids. With V trimmed by 2 bases and J by 9 bases, 15 bases remained unmatched. The CDR3 DNA is TGTGCCAGCAGTTTACCCGCCTGGACAGGGACCCGAGTCACCATATATTTT. This sequence encodes CASSLPAWTGTRVTIYF.

This chain links TRBV13 with TRBJ2-1, with 8 bases aligning to TRBD2. The CDR3 consists of 17 residues. Germline CDR1 reads PRHDT; CDR2 reads FYEKMQ (reference sequence). V lost 5 bases, J lost 8 bases, and 17 bases stayed unmatched. The CDR3 is CASSHPPVAGGSDEQFF. Here the CDR3 DNA reads TGTGCCAGCAGCCACCCTCCTGTGGCGGGGGGCTCGGATGAGCAGTTCTTC.

In the case of this clone: The junction departs from the called germline gene at one end, perhaps through a read error. This rearrangement joins TRBV6-5 to TRBJ2-2; 7 bases fit TRBD1. From germline, CDR1 is MNHEY and CDR2 SVGAGI. The CDR3 spans 13 residues. CDR3 protein: CASRGQYTGELFF. CDR3 bases: TGTGCCAGCAGGGGACAGTACACCGGAGAGCTGTTTTTT.

About this clone itself: The junction shows a germline mismatch at one end, possibly a read error. CDR3 loop: CASSFGGFGYTF. The DNA of the CDR3 is TGTGCTAGCAGTTTTGGGGGCTTTGGCTACACCTTC. The chain has TRBV28 and TRBJ1-2; the D gene is possibly TRBD1 (6 bases). From germline, CDR1 is MDHEN and CDR2 SYDVKM. The CDR3 covers 12 residues.

The rearrangement joins TRBV23-1 to TRBJ1-5; weak D call: TRBD1 (6 bases). TRBV23-1 is an ORF for which the function is uncertain. The CDR3 is 17 amino acids. Trimming took 3 bases from V and 7 from J, leaving 22 bases between them. CDR3 sequence (DNA): TGCGCCAGCAGTCACTTCACGGCGGACAGTTATAGACAGCCCCAGCATTTT. Translating it yields CASSHFTADSYRQPQHF.

The chain is built from TRBV5-4 and TRBJ2-3; possibly TRBD2 for D (6 bases). The germline CDR1 and CDR2 sequences are SGHNT and YYREEE (reference sequence). Trimming took off 2 bases at V and 6 bases at J, with 13 bases between the two ends. There are 14 residues in the CDR3. In nucleotides, the CDR3 is TGTGCCAGCAGCTTAGCGAGCGGAGGGGATACGCAGTATTTT. It codes for CASSLASGGDTQYF.

The J gene is TRBJ1-3, the V gene TRBV7-9, with TRBD1 matching 8 bases. The CDR3 sequence is 13 residues long. After removal of 7 bases from V and 8 bases from J, the junction contained 7 bases not matched to a gene. The germline V gene has CDR1 SEHNR and CDR2 FQNEAQ (reference sequence). CDR3 loop: CASTRGLLDTIYF. CDR3 nucleotide sequence: TGTGCCAGCACCAGGGGGCTTTTGGACACCATATATTTT. The full variable domain, with the rest looked up from reference TRBV7-9 and TRBJ1-3, is DTGVSQNPRHKITKRGQNVTFRCDPISEHNRLYWYRQTLGQGPEFLTYFQNEAQLEKSRLLSDRFSAERPKGSFSTLEIQRTEQGDSAMYLCASTRGLLDTIYFGEGSWLTVV.

The chain couples TRBV27 to TRBJ1-1, with 8 bases fitting TRBD1. Unmatched junction bases numbered 9, after V lost 7 bases and J lost 5 bases. The CDR3 sequence is 14 residues long. Germline loops: CDR1 MNHEY, CDR2 SMNVEV (reference sequence). The CDR3 nucleotides are TGTGCCAGCACCCCCCACAGGGGGGGAACTGAAGCTTTCTTT. Its protein is CASTPHRGGTEAFF.

The rearrangement uses TRBV2 and TRBJ2-7; D may be TRBD1 (6 bases). V gave up 6 bases and J gave up 3 bases, with 12 bases separating them. The CDR3 totals 13 residues. Germline V CDR1 and CDR2: SNHLY, FYNNEI. The chain's CDR3 is CASRGTRDYEQYF. CDR3 in DNA: TGTGCCAGCAGAGGGACAAGGGACTACGAGCAGTACTTC.

This clone was seen once. This chain connects TRBV6-1 to TRBJ2-7; TRBD2 agrees at 8 bases. There are 17 residues in the CDR3. Germline assignment: CDR1 MNHNS and CDR2 SASEGT. The V and J ends lost 1 base and 1 base, in that order; junction bases with no gene match: 9. The CDR3 nucleotides are TGTGCCAGCAGTGAAGGTCGGGCTAGCGGGTTTTCCTACGAGCAGTACTTC. Translated: CASSEGRASGFSYEQYF.

This sequence joins TRBV5-6 and TRBJ1-2; no clear D gene. The CDR3 has 13 amino acids. Looked up from germline, CDR1 is SGHDT and CDR2 is YYEEEE. V shed 1 base and J shed 0 bases, with 4 bases lying between them. CDR3 loop: CASSLTANYGYTF. The DNA of the CDR3 is TGTGCCAGCAGCTTGACAGCTAACTATGGCTACACCTTC.